Each of the 25 T cell receptor beta chains below was sequenced from the same sample in a study of CD8+CD57+ T cells in acquired aplastic anemia. Both TCR beta VDJ combination and CDR3 sequence profiling were carried out. Genomic DNA was the template for this profiling. Using its own MiXCR run on the reads, TCRdb lists one record per CDR3 protein. Of 150,000 to 200,000 distinct CDR3 sequences in the sample, about 45% were seen once. All sequencing subjects had displayed CD8+CD57+ cell expansion on flow cytometry. Sequenced sample: sorted CD4+, CD8+, or CD8+CD57+ T cells (not recorded which) from PBMCs. These receptors all stem from a human donor with aplastic anemia.

This clonotype was seen many times. The chain recombines TRBV7-8 with TRBJ2-7; TRBD1 is a possible D gene (6 bases). This CDR3 is built from 11 residues. V lost 5 bases to trimming and J lost 6 bases, with 8 bases between them. CDR1 and CDR2 from the germline V gene are SGHVS and FQNEAQ. The CDR3 protein is CASSRDTEQYF. The CDR3 DNA sequence: TGTGCCAGCAGCCGGGACACCGAGCAGTACTTC.

The gene calls are TRBV25-1 and TRBJ1-6, with a possible D match to TRBD1 (6 bases). Germline loops: CDR1 MGHDK, CDR2 SYGVNS. The germline V and J ends were trimmed by 4 bases and 10 bases, with 14 bases remaining between them. This CDR3 spans 14 amino acids. The CDR3 spells CASSGGQTYSPLHF. DNA of the CDR3: TGTGCCAGCAGTGGAGGACAGACCTACTCACCCCTCCACTTT. The complete variable domain, with remaining parts taken from reference TRBV25-1 and TRBJ1-6, reads EADIYQTPRYLVIGTGKKITLECSQTMGHDKMYWYQQDPGMELHLIHYSYGVNSTEKGDLSSESTVSRIRTEHFPLTLESARPSHTSQYLCASSGGQTYSPLHFGNGTRLTVT.

This clonotype was seen many times. The chain is built from TRBV20-1 and TRBJ2-7; 13 bases map to TRBD2. Germline trimming cut 4 bases from V and 4 bases from J; bases unmatched to any gene: 7. CDR3 size: 15 residues. Germline V gives CDR1 DFQATT, CDR2 SNEGSKA (reference sequence). The CDR3 protein is CSATRTSGSPYEQYF. Written as DNA, the CDR3 is TGCAGTGCTACCCGGACTAGCGGGAGCCCATACGAGCAGTACTTC.

This chain connects TRBV29-1 to TRBJ2-7; 11 positions match TRBD1. The CDR3 is made up of 12 amino acids. Trimming at V came to 6 bases and at J to 4 bases, leaving 2 bases not matched to a gene. CDR1 and CDR2 (germline): SQVTM, ANQGSEA. The CDR3 loop reads CSVGTGGYEQYF. The DNA of the CDR3 is TGCAGCGTCGGGACAGGGGGGTACGAGCAGTACTTC.

There are many counts of this clonotype. The V gene is TRBV20-1, the J gene TRBJ2-7, with a possible D match to TRBD1 (6 bases). The CDR3 spans 13 residues. Trimming pared 2 bases from V and 6 bases from J, leaving 14 bases between. CDR1 is DFQATT and CDR2 is SNEGSKA in the germline V gene (reference sequence). CDR3 in amino acids: CSARLRTVPEQYF. The CDR3 DNA sequence: TGCAGTGCTAGACTAAGGACAGTACCCGAGCAGTACTTC.

The CDR3 DNA reads as TGTGCCATCACCAGGACAGCGAACACTGAAGCTTTCTTT. It yields the protein CAITRTANTEAFF. The gene calls are TRBV10-3 and TRBJ1-1; TRBD1 might be the D (6 bases). Germline CDR1 and CDR2: ENHRY and SYGVKD. Trimming took 7 bases from V and 1 from J, leaving 10 bases between them. The CDR3 sequence is 13 residues long.

V gene TRBV24-1 combines with J gene TRBJ2-1, with D maybe TRBD2 (5 bases). V was shortened by 6 bases and J by 8 bases, with 16 bases between the two germline ends. Germline V gives CDR1 KGHDR, CDR2 SFDVKD. CDR3 size: 14 residues. The CDR3, as DNA: TGTGCCACCAGTACCCCGGGGAGTGGGGATGAGCAGTTCTTC. Its translation: CATSTPGSGDEQFF.

This clonotype was counted ten times or more. The chain has TRBV5-1 and TRBJ2-2; 8 nucleotides agree with TRBD1. This CDR3 comprises 15 residues. With 4 bases clipped from V and 0 bases from J, the junction kept 2 bases outside the gene matches. Germline V lookup: CDR1 SGHRS, CDR2 YFSETQ. The CDR3 is CASSLDRANTGELFF. The CDR3 coding sequence is TGCGCCAGCAGCCTGGACAGGGCGAACACCGGGGAGCTGTTTTTT.

This clonotype was recorded a few times. This chain links TRBV28 with TRBJ1-1, with D possibly matching TRBD1 (6 bases). Trimming stripped 8 bases from V and 4 bases from J, with 20 bases between. Germline lookup yields CDR1 MDHEN and CDR2 SYDVKM. The CDR3 spans 15 residues. The CDR3 region has the DNA TGTGCCAGCCCTCAGCCCGGGGGCGGGAGCACTGAAGCTTTCTTT. Its translation is CASPQPGGGSTEAFF.

This rearrangement joins TRBV3-1 to TRBJ1-1, with D uncertain. CDR1 and CDR2 from the germline V gene are LGHDT and YNNKEL (reference sequence). The length of the CDR3 is 13 residues. The V end was cut by 5 bases, the J end by 1 base, with 8 bases between. CDR3 DNA sequence: TGTGCCAGCAGCACCGGACCGAACACTGAAGCTTTCTTT. Translation gives CASSTGPNTEAFF.

About this clonotype: A much larger clone differs by one base, so this may be a read error. This chain links TRBV9 with TRBJ2-3; perhaps TRBD2 as D (6 bases). The CDR3 length is 15 residues. Trimming took 0 bases from V and 2 from J, leaving 10 bases between them. In germline, CDR1 is SGDLS, CDR2 YYNGEE. As DNA, the CDR3 is TGTGCCAGCAGCGTAGTCGGGGGTAACACAGATACGCAGTATTTT. It translates to CASSVVGGNTDTQYF.

The chain employs TRBV19 and TRBJ2-6; D not certain. The V gene lost 2 bases and the J gene lost 0 bases, with 11 bases spanning the gap. This CDR3 comprises 17 residues. Germline V CDR1 and CDR2: LNHDA, SQIVND (reference sequence). The CDR3: CASSISPGDSGANVLTF. CDR3 in DNA: TGTGCCAGTAGTATAAGCCCAGGAGACTCTGGGGCCAACGTCCTGACTTTC.

This clonotype was seen many times. The chain has TRBV20-1 and TRBJ2-1; D not resolved. Trimming left V 3 bases short and J 4 bases short, with 19 bases between. This CDR3 is built from 16 residues. Germline V gene sequence: CDR1 DFQATT, CDR2 SNEGSKA (reference sequence). CDR3 residues: CSASPSEPRGYNEQFF. CDR3 DNA sequence: TGCAGTGCTAGCCCCTCGGAGCCCAGAGGATACAATGAGCAGTTCTTC.

This clonotype was observed at least ten times. This chain links TRBV27 with TRBJ2-1, with TRBD2 matching over 8 bases. Trimming cost V 6 bases and J 0 bases; bases outside gene matches: 13. Per the germline V gene, CDR1 is MNHEY and CDR2 is SMNVEV (reference sequence). The CDR3 extends over 18 amino acids. The CDR3 DNA follows: TGTGCCAGCAGCGCCGCGAGAACTAGCGGAACCTCCTACAATGAGCAGTTCTTC. Translation: CASSAARTSGTSYNEQFF.

The V and J genes are TRBV15 and TRBJ1-3; the D gene is possibly TRBD1 (5 bases). Trimming took off 4 bases at V and 2 bases at J, with 15 bases between the two ends. The CDR3 loop spans 16 amino acids. Germline CDR1 is LNHNV and CDR2 is YYDKDF (reference sequence). The chain's CDR3 is CATSKRGQGTGNTIYF. CDR3 DNA sequence: TGTGCCACCAGCAAGCGCGGGCAGGGCACTGGAAACACCATATATTTT.

In this sample, this clonotype turned up many times. The V call is TRBV6-1, the J call TRBJ1-5; D is perhaps TRBD1 (5 bases). Trimming took off 8 bases at V and 1 base at J, with 12 bases between the two ends. Germline CDR1 reads MNHNS; CDR2 reads SASEGT. This CDR3 region has 14 residues. In nucleotides, the CDR3 is TGTGCCAGCTTTACCGGGGGGAGCAATCAGCCCCAGCATTTT. Its protein product is CASFTGGSNQPQHF.

This clonotype has only a few counts. A much larger clone sits a single nucleotide away, making a read error possible. The chain has TRBV6-1 and TRBJ2-7; D remains ambiguous. Trimming took 5 bases from V and 6 from J, leaving 11 bases between them. This CDR3 has 12 residues. The V gene's germline CDR1 is MNHNS and CDR2 SASEGT. The CDR3 coding sequence is TGTGCCAGCAGTCCTGGGGTAAGCGAGCAGTACTTC. As protein: CASSPGVSEQYF.

There are many counts of this clonotype. This chain uses TRBV5-1 with TRBJ2-3; 9 positions agree with TRBD2. The CDR3 is 16 amino acids. Germline V lookup: CDR1 SGHRS, CDR2 YFSETQ. Trimming cost V 4 bases and J 3 bases; bases outside gene matches: 9. The CDR3 reads CASSGGASGTTDTQYF. In nucleotides, the CDR3 is TGCGCCAGCAGCGGCGGGGCTAGCGGGACAACAGATACGCAGTATTTT.

This clonotype was counted at least ten times. The chain employs TRBV19 and TRBJ1-1, with a possible D match to TRBD1 (5 bases). The CDR3 contains 13 residues. Germline assignment: CDR1 LNHDA and CDR2 SQIVND (reference sequence). V shed 9 bases and J shed 8 bases, with 19 bases lying between them. The DNA of the CDR3 is TGTGCCAGCCACAGGCGGTCTCTGTCGGAAGCTTTCTTT. This translates into CASHRRSLSEAFF. The full variable domain, with the rest looked up from reference TRBV19 and TRBJ1-1, is DGGITQSPKYLFRKEGQNVTLSCEQNLNHDAMYWYRQDPGQGLRLIYYSQIVNDFQKGDIAEGYSVSREKKESFPLTVTSAQKNPTAFYLCASHRRSLSEAFFGQGTRLTVV.

This chain connects TRBV6-1 to TRBJ2-1; possibly TRBD2 for D (6 bases). The CDR3 consists of 15 residues. Trimming removed 6 bases at V and 4 bases at J, with 16 bases between. The germline V gene encodes CDR1 MNHNS and CDR2 SASEGT. The CDR3 nucleotides read TGTGCCAGCAGCCTTACTAGCCATTTATACAATGAGCAGTTCTTC. This translates into CASSLTSHLYNEQFF.

The chain has TRBV2 and TRBJ2-3; the D is unclear. Germline V gives CDR1 SNHLY, CDR2 FYNNEI. V was shortened by 2 bases and J by 1 base, with 7 bases between the two germline ends. The CDR3 spans 14 residues. CDR3 nucleotide sequence: TGTGCCAGCAGTGAATTGGCACGCACAGATACGCAGTATTTT. This sequence encodes CASSELARTDTQYF. The variable domain in full, completed from reference TRBV2 and TRBJ2-3, reads EPEVTQTPSHQVTQMGQEVILRCVPISNHLYFYWYRQILGQKVEFLVSFYNNEISEKSEIFDDQFSVERPDGSNFTLKIRSTKLEDSAMYFCASSELARTDTQYFGPGTRLTVL.

The rearrangement joins TRBV19 to TRBJ2-6; perhaps D is TRBD1 or TRBD2 (5 bases each). Germline loops: CDR1 LNHDA, CDR2 SQIVND (reference sequence). The CDR3 covers 18 residues. Trimming took 6 bases from V and 3 from J, leaving 21 bases between them. CDR3 in DNA: TGTGCCAGTAGCCGGGGACGGAGGTCCACCTTTGGGGCCAACGTCCTGACTTTC. It specifies CASSRGRRSTFGANVLTF.

This clonotype was observed a handful of times. The missing conserved phenylalanine or tryptophan at the end of this CDR3 makes a read error likely. The V call is TRBV7-9, the J call TRBJ2-7; TRBD1 agrees at 7 bases. CDR3 length: 15 amino acids. The trim removed 1 base at V and 2 bases at J, leaving 5 bases unmatched. In germline, CDR1 is SEHNR, CDR2 FQNEAQ (reference sequence). The CDR3 bases are TGTGCCAGCAGCTTAGTAGGGACAGACACCTACGAGCAGTACCTC. Residues: CASSLVGTDTYEQYL.

The rearrangement uses TRBV2 and TRBJ2-1, with 13 positions matching TRBD2. Germline CDR1 and CDR2: SNHLY and FYNNEI. The length of the CDR3 is 16 residues. Germline trimming cut 4 bases from V and 6 bases from J; bases unmatched to any gene: 6. The CDR3 DNA sequence: TGTGCCAGCAGTGCGGAACTAGCGGGGGGGCTCAATGAGCAGTTCTTC. Translation: CASSAELAGGLNEQFF. The variable domain in full, with the rest retrieved from reference TRBV2 and TRBJ2-1, is EPEVTQTPSHQVTQMGQEVILRCVPISNHLYFYWYRQILGQKVEFLVSFYNNEISEKSEIFDDQFSVERPDGSNFTLKIRSTKLEDSAMYFCASSAELAGGLNEQFFGPGTRLTVL.

This rearrangement joins TRBV20-1 to TRBJ1-1; D is ambiguous. V was cut by 1 base and J by 2 bases, with 8 bases left in between. The CDR3 runs 13 residues. CDR1 DFQATT and CDR2 SNEGSKA come from the germline V gene (reference sequence). The CDR3 spells CSARGEGNTEAFF. In nucleotides, the CDR3 is TGCAGTGCTAGAGGGGAGGGCAACACTGAAGCTTTCTTT.